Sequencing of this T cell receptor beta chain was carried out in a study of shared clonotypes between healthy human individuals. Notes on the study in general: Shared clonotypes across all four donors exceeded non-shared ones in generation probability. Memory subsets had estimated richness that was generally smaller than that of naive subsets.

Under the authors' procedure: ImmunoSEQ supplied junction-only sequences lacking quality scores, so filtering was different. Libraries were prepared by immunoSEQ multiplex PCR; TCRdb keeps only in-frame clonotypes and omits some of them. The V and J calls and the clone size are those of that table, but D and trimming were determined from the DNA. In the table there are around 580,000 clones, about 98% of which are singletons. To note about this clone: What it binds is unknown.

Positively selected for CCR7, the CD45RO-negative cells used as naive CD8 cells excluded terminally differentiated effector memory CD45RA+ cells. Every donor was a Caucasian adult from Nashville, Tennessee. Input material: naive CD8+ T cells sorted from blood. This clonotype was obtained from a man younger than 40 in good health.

CDR3 DNA sequence: TGTGCCAGCAGCGAATTTGGGTATACTCAAGAGACCCAGTACTTC. Translation gives CASSEFGYTQETQYF. V usage is TRBV27 and J usage is TRBJ2-5; D gene unclear. Trimming pared 6 bases from V and 2 bases from J, leaving 16 bases between. The CDR3 has 15 amino acids. The germline V gene has CDR1 MNHEY and CDR2 SMNVEV (reference sequence).